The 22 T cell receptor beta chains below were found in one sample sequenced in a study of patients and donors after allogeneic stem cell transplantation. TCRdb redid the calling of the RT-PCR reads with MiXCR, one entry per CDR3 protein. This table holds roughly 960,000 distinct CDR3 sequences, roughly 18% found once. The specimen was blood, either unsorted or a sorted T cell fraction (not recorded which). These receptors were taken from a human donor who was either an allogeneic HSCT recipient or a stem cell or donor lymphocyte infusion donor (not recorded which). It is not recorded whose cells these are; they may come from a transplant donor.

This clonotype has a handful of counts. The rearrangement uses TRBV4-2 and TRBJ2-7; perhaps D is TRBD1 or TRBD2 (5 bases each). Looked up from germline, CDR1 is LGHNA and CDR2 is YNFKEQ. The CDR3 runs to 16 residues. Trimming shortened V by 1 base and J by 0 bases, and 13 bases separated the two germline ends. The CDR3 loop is CASSQAGTKSSYEQYF. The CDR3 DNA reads TGTGCCAGCAGCCAAGCCGGGACCAAGAGCTCCTACGAGCAGTACTTC.

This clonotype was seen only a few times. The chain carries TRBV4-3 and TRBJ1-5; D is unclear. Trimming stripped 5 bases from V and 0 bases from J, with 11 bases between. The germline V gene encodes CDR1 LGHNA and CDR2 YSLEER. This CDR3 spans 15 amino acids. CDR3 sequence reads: CASSSARYSNQPQHF. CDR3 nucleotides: TGCGCCAGCAGCTCCGCCCGGTATAGCAATCAGCCCCAGCATTTT.

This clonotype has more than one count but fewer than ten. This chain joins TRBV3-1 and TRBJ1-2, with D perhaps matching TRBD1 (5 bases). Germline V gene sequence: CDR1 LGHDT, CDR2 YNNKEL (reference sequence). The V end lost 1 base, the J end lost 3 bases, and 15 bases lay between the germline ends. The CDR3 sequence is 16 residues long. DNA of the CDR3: TGTGCCAGCAGCCAAGCCCGGGGGGACTATGACTATGGCTACACCTTC. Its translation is CASSQARGDYDYGYTF.

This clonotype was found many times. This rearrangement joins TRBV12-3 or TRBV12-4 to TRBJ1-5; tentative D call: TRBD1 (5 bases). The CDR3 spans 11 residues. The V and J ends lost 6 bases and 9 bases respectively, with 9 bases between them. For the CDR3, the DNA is TGTGCCAGCAGGGGGGTGGGGCCCCAGCATTTT. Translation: CASRGVGPQHF.

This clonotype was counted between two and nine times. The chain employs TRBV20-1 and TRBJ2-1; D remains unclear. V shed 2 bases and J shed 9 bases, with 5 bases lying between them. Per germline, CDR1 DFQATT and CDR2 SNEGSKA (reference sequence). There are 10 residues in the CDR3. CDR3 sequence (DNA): TGCAGTGCTAGAAAGGTTGAGCAGTTCTTC. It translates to CSARKVEQFF.

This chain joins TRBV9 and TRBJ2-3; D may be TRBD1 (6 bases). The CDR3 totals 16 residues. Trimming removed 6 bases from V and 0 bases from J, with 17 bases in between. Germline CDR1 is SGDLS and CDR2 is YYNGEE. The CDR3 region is CASNRGHGTSTDTQYF. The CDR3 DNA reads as TGTGCCAGCAACCGGGGACACGGTACTAGCACAGATACGCAGTATTTT.

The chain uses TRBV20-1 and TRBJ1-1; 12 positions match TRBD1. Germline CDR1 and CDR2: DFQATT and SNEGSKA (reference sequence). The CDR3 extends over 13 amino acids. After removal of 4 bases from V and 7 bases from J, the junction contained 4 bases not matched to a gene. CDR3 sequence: CSAIRDRGLEAFF. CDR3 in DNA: TGCAGTGCTATCCGGGACAGGGGGCTTGAAGCTTTCTTT.

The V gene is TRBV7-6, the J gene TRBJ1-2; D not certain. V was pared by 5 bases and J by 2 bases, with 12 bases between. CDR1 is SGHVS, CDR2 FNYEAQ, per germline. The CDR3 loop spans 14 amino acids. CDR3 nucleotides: TGTGCCAGCAGCCCATCCGGGAGGAACTATGGCTACACCTTC. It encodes CASSPSGRNYGYTF.

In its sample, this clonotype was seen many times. The CDR3 nucleotides read TGTGCCATCCACATCGGGGACAGGGGGGCTTATGAGCAGTTCTTC. Protein product: CAIHIGDRGAYEQFF. The rearrangement uses TRBV12-3 or TRBV12-4 and TRBJ2-1; 11 nucleotides align to TRBD1. This CDR3 has 15 amino acids. Losses at the gene ends were 10 bases for V and 8 bases for J; bases not matched to a gene: 13.

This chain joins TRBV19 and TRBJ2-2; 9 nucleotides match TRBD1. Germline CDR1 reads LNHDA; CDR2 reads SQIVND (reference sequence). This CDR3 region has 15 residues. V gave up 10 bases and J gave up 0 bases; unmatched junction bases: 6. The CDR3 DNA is TGTGCCACCCCGGGACAGGGCGCGAACACCGGGGAGCTGTTTTTT. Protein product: CATPGQGANTGELFF.

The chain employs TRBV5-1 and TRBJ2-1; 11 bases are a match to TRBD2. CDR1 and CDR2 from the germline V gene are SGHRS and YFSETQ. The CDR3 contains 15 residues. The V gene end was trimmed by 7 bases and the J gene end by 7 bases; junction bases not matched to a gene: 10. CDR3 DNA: TGCGCCAGCGGGGTGGGTCTAGCGGGAGGTAATGAGCAGTTCTTC. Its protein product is CASGVGLAGGNEQFF.

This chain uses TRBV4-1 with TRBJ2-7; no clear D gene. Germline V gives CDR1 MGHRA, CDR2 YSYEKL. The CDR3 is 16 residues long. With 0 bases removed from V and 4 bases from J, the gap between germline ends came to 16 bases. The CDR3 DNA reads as TGCGCCAGCAGCCAAGAAAAGCGAGTGAGTGGGTACGAGCAGTACTTC. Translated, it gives CASSQEKRVSGYEQYF.

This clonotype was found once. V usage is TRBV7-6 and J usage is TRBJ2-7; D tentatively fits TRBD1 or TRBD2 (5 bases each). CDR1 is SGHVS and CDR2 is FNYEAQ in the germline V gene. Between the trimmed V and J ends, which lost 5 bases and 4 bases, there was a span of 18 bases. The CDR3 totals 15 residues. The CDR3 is CASSGEGGGVYEQYF. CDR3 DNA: TGTGCCAGCAGCGGGGAAGGTGGGGGAGTATACGAGCAGTACTTC.

This CDR3 is CASSLAGGTREQYF. CDR3 in DNA: TGTGCCAGCAGCTTAGCGGGGGGAACCCGCGAGCAGTACTTC. The rearrangement links TRBV7-2 to TRBJ2-7; D is perhaps TRBD2 (6 bases). Trimming shortened V by 0 bases and J by 6 bases, and 12 bases separated the two germline ends. Germline V gene sequence: CDR1 SGHTA, CDR2 FQGNSA. This CDR3 contains 14 residues.

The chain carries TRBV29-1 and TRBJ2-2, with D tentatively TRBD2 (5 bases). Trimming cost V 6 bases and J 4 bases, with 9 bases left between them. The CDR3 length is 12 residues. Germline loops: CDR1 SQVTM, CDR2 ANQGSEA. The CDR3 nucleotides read TGCAGCGTACGAGGGTTCACCGGGGAGCTGTTTTTT. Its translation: CSVRGFTGELFF.

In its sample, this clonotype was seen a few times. The CDR3 bases are TGCAGTGCTAGAGTAGCGGGGGGTTCCGATGAGCAGTTCTTC. It specifies CSARVAGGSDEQFF. The rearrangement uses TRBV20-1 and TRBJ2-1, with 10 bases fitting TRBD2. The CDR3 loop spans 14 amino acids. CDR1 and CDR2 from the germline V gene are DFQATT and SNEGSKA (reference sequence). J was trimmed by 8 bases and V by 1 base; bases with no gene match: 5.

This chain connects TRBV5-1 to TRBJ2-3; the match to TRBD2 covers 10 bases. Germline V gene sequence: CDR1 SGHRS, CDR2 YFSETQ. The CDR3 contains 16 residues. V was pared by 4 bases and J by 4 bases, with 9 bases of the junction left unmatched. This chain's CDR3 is CASSVGGTSVADTQYF. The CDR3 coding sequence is TGCGCCAGCAGCGTGGGTGGGACTAGCGTCGCAGATACGCAGTATTTT. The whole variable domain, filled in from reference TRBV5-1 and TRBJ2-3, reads KAGVTQTPRYLIKTRGQQVTLSCSPISGHRSVSWYQQTPGQGLQFLFEYFSETQRNKGNFPGRFSGRQFSNSRSEMNVSTLELGDSALYLCASSVGGTSVADTQYFGPGTRLTVL.

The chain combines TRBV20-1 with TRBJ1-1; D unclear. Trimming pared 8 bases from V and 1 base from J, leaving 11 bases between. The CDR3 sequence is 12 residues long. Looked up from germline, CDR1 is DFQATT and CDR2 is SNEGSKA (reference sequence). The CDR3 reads CSTGPGNTEAFF. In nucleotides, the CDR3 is TGCAGTACTGGTCCAGGGAACACTGAAGCTTTCTTT.

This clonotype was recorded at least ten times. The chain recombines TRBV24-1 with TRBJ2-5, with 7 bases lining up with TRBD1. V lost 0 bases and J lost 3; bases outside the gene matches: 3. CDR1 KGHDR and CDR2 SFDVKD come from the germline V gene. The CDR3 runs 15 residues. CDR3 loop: CATSDLPGQKETQYF. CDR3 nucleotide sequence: TGTGCCACCAGTGATTTGCCGGGACAGAAAGAGACCCAGTACTTC.

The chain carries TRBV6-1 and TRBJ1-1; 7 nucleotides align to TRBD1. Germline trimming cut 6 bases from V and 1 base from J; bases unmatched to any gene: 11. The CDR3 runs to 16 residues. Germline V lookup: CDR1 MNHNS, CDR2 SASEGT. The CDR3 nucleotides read TGTGCCAGCAGCCCCAACAGGGGATTCGGGAACACTGAAGCTTTCTTT. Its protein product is CASSPNRGFGNTEAFF.

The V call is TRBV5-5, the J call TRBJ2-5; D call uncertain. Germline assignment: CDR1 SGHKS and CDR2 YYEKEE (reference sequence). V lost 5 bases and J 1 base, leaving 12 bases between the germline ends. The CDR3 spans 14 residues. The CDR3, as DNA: TGTGCCAGCAGGTACCAACAACTCCAAGAGACCCAGTACTTC. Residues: CASRYQQLQETQYF.

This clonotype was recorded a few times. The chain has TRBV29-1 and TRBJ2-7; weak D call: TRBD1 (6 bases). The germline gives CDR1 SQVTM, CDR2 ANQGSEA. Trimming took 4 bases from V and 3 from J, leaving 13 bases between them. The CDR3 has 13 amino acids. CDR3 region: CSVAGQRGYEQYF. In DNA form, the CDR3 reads TGCAGCGTTGCAGGACAGCGAGGCTACGAGCAGTACTTC.